A selection of T cell receptor beta chains follows, all from one sample in a study of technical replicates of blood from a handful of donors. The data were produced by immunoSEQ multiplex PCR, yet TCRdb's version contains in-frame clones alone and is incomplete. The sample has roughly 79,000 clones, 75% to 90% seen once. Material for sequencing was PBMCs. All receptors derive from a human donor in good health. Some clones in this sample may be carry-over from other donors' samples. The CDR3 runs from the conserved cysteine through the conserved F or W. D genes are given only for firm matches. Size tells how often a clone was seen (once, few, many) or the class of an expanded clone, and some rows leave it out.

d_call: NA
j_call: TRBJ1-2
clone_size: NA
v_call: TRBV28
cdr3_aa: CASSPHMQGYTF
cdr3_nt: TGTGCCAGCAGTCCACACATGCAGGGCTACACCTTC

d_call: NA
j_call: TRBJ2-3
clone_size: NA
v_call: TRBV6-1
cdr3_aa: CASSVSLADTQYF
cdr3_nt: TGTGCCAGCAGTGTTTCCTTAGCGGATACGCAGTATTTT

d_call: TRBD2
j_call: TRBJ2-7
clone_size: NA
v_call: TRBV6-4
cdr3_aa: CASSVGGISFGEQYF
cdr3_nt: TGTGCCAGCAGTGTGGGAGGGATCTCATTTGGCGAGCAGTACTTC

d_call: NA
j_call: TRBJ2-2
clone_size: once
v_call: TRBV11-2
cdr3_aa: CASSLLANTGELFF
cdr3_nt: TGTGCCAGCAGCTTATTAGCTAACACCGGGGAGCTGTTTTTT

d_call: TRBD1
j_call: TRBJ1-1
clone_size: NA
v_call: TRBV6-5
cdr3_aa: CASRHEGQLGTEAFF
cdr3_nt: TGTGCCAGCAGACACGAGGGACAGTTGGGTACTGAAGCTTTCTTT

d_call: TRBD2
j_call: TRBJ2-1
clone_size: NA
v_call: TRBV5-1
cdr3_aa: CASRGSSGGTYNEQFF
cdr3_nt: TGCGCCAGCAGGGGTAGTTCGGGGGGTACCTACAATGAGCAGTTCTTC

d_call: NA
j_call: TRBJ2-4
clone_size: NA
v_call: TRBV7-8
cdr3_aa: CASSLVRTVSGIQYF
cdr3_nt: TGTGCCAGCAGCTTAGTTCGCACCGTCTCAGGCATTCAGTACTTC

d_call: NA
j_call: TRBJ1-1
clone_size: NA
v_call: TRBV11-2
cdr3_aa: CASSSQGPNTEAFF
cdr3_nt: TGTGCCAGCAGCTCCCAGGGGCCGAACACTGAAGCTTTCTTT

d_call: TRBD2
j_call: TRBJ2-5
clone_size: NA
v_call: TRBV7-3
cdr3_aa: CASSLTGGNQETQYF
cdr3_nt: TGTGCCAGCAGCTTAACGGGGGGGAACCAAGAGACCCAGTACTTC

d_call: NA
j_call: TRBJ2-3
clone_size: NA
v_call: TRBV4-3
cdr3_aa: CASSRENSDTQYF
cdr3_nt: TGCGCCAGCAGCCGAGAAAACTCAGATACGCAGTATTTT

d_call: TRBD2
j_call: TRBJ2-7
clone_size: once
v_call: TRBV14
cdr3_aa: CASSHWGGNNSYEQYF
cdr3_nt: TGTGCCAGCAGCCATTGGGGGGGGAACAACTCCTACGAGCAGTACTTC

d_call: NA
j_call: TRBJ1-6
clone_size: NA
v_call: TRBV9
cdr3_aa: CASSVADLFTSPLHF
cdr3_nt: TGTGCCAGCAGCGTAGCTGACTTGTTTACTTCACCCCTCCACTTT

d_call: NA
j_call: TRBJ2-7
clone_size: NA
v_call: TRBV29-1
cdr3_aa: CSVAQGITYEQYF
cdr3_nt: TGCAGCGTTGCTCAGGGCATAACCTACGAGCAGTACTTC

d_call: NA
j_call: TRBJ2-7
clone_size: NA
v_call: TRBV7-2
cdr3_aa: CASSLAGLSYEQYF
cdr3_nt: TGTGCCAGCAGCTTAGCGGGGCTCTCCTACGAGCAGTACTTC

d_call: NA
j_call: TRBJ1-1
clone_size: NA
v_call: TRBV18
cdr3_aa: CASSPQGDTEAFF
cdr3_nt: TGTGCCAGCTCACCACAGGGGGACACTGAAGCTTTCTTT

d_call: NA
j_call: TRBJ2-7
clone_size: NA
v_call: TRBV5-4
cdr3_aa: CASSSRMSYEQYF
cdr3_nt: TGTGCCAGCAGCTCGCGGATGTCCTACGAGCAGTACTTC

d_call: TRBD2
j_call: TRBJ2-1
clone_size: NA
v_call: TRBV6-4
cdr3_aa: CASSDSSGSYNEQFF
cdr3_nt: TGTGCCAGCAGTGACTCTAGCGGGTCCTACAATGAGCAGTTCTTC

d_call: TRBD2
j_call: TRBJ2-1
clone_size: NA
v_call: TRBV9
cdr3_aa: CASSSTSGYNEQFF
cdr3_nt: TGTGCCAGCAGCTCGACTAGCGGCTACAATGAGCAGTTCTTC

d_call: NA
j_call: TRBJ2-1
clone_size: NA
v_call: TRBV29-1
cdr3_aa: CSVEARYSYNEQFF
cdr3_nt: TGCAGCGTTGAGGCTAGATACTCCTACAATGAGCAGTTCTTC

d_call: TRBD2
j_call: TRBJ2-1
clone_size: NA
v_call: TRBV30
cdr3_aa: CACMTSGAYNEQFF
cdr3_nt: TGTGCCTGTATGACTAGCGGGGCCTACAATGAGCAGTTCTTC

d_call: NA
j_call: TRBJ1-1
clone_size: NA
v_call: TRBV5-1
cdr3_aa: CASSSSWGTEAFF
cdr3_nt: TGCGCCAGCAGCTCCAGTTGGGGCACCGAAGCTTTCTTT

d_call: NA
j_call: TRBJ1-1
clone_size: NA
v_call: TRBV5-6
cdr3_aa: CASSLALTEAFF
cdr3_nt: TGTGCCAGCAGCTTGGCTCTCACTGAAGCTTTCTTT

d_call: TRBD1
j_call: TRBJ1-5
clone_size: NA
v_call: TRBV29-1
cdr3_aa: CSARMGQGGNQPQHF
cdr3_nt: TGCAGCGCCCGAATGGGACAGGGGGGAAATCAGCCCCAGCATTTT

d_call: TRBD1
j_call: TRBJ1-1
clone_size: few
v_call: TRBV6-1
cdr3_aa: CASSVQGAGTEAFF
cdr3_nt: TGTGCCAGCAGTGTACAGGGGGCCGGGACTGAAGCTTTCTTT

d_call: NA
j_call: TRBJ1-2
clone_size: NA
v_call: TRBV4-3
cdr3_aa: CASSRTTGINYGYTF
cdr3_nt: TGCGCCAGCAGCCGAACCACAGGGATTAACTATGGCTACACCTTC

d_call: NA
j_call: TRBJ2-1
clone_size: once
v_call: TRBV15
cdr3_aa: CATSSRLASNEQFF
cdr3_nt: TGTGCCACCAGCAGCCGCCTAGCGAGCAATGAGCAGTTCTTC

d_call: TRBD2
j_call: TRBJ2-7
clone_size: NA
v_call: TRBV6-6
cdr3_aa: CASSYAGGTSYEQYF
cdr3_nt: TGTGCCAGCAGTTACGCGGGAGGGACCTCCTACGAGCAGTACTTC

d_call: NA
j_call: TRBJ2-5
clone_size: NA
v_call: TRBV4-1
cdr3_aa: CASSRVTGKETQYF
cdr3_nt: TGCGCCAGCAGCCGAGTTACAGGAAAAGAGACCCAGTACTTC